One and the same sample provided the 21 T cell receptor beta chains below, sequenced in a study of blood T cell repertoires in COVID-19. Produced via immunoSEQ multiplex PCR; TCRdb's table is partial and in-frame only. The sample yields approximately 180,000 clones, 70% to 85% seen once. Sequencing input: PBMCs or T cells enriched from blood (not recorded which). The receptor set was obtained from a woman between 50 and 59 years old who had recovered from COVID-19.

V and J are TRBV5-1 and TRBJ2-5, with 12 bases that match TRBD1. The germline V gene encodes CDR1 SGHRS and CDR2 YFSETQ. The CDR3 totals 15 residues. V lost 3 bases, J lost 6 bases, and 6 bases stayed unmatched. The CDR3 DNA is TGCGCCAGCAGCTCACCGGGACAGGGGGCGCAGACCCAGTACTTC. This sequence encodes CASSSPGQGAQTQYF.

This CDR3 is CASSGPVVGEQYF. Written as DNA, the CDR3 is TGTGCCAGCTCAGGGCCCGTAGTGGGTGAGCAGTACTTC. J is TRBJ2-7 and V is TRBV18; D remains ambiguous. This CDR3 region has 13 residues. Trimming took off 5 bases at V and 7 bases at J, with 15 bases between the two ends. The germline CDR1 and CDR2 sequences are KGHSH and LQKENI.

The V and J genes are TRBV19 and TRBJ1-6; tentative D call: TRBD1 (6 bases). The CDR3 is 15 residues long. The V end was cut by 3 bases, the J end by 7 bases, with 13 bases between. Germline V gene sequence: CDR1 LNHDA, CDR2 SQIVND (reference sequence). In DNA, the CDR3 is TGTGCCAGTAGTATCGGACAGATAGTAAATTCACCCCTCCACTTT. It translates to CASSIGQIVNSPLHF.

This chain joins TRBV24-1 and TRBJ2-1, with TRBD2 matching over 9 bases. V shed 1 base and J 2 bases; nucleotides not matched to a gene: 5. Germline CDR1 KGHDR, CDR2 SFDVKD. This CDR3 is 17 amino acids long. CDR3: CATSDLLAGDPYNEQFF. In nucleotides, the CDR3 is TGTGCCACCAGTGATTTATTAGCGGGGGACCCCTACAATGAGCAGTTCTTC.

The chain employs TRBV30 and TRBJ1-4; unclear D gene. V was pared by 1 base and J by 2 bases, with 8 bases between. The CDR3 is made up of 14 amino acids. Germline V gene sequence: CDR1 GTSNPN, CDR2 SVGIG (reference sequence). This CDR3 is CAWSGADTNEKLFF. CDR3 nucleotides: TGTGCCTGGAGTGGAGCGGACACTAATGAAAAACTGTTTTTT.

The chain carries TRBV5-1 and TRBJ2-2; 8 bases align to TRBD1. The CDR3 runs to 15 residues. Germline V gene data show CDR1 as SGHRS and CDR2 as YFSETQ. V was clipped by 4 bases and J by 5 bases; unmatched bases: 7. The CDR3 is CASSTGQGNTGELFF. In DNA, the CDR3 is TGCGCCAGCAGCACCGGACAGGGAAATACCGGGGAGCTGTTTTTT. Full variable domain (rest looked up from reference TRBV5-1 and TRBJ2-2): KAGVTQTPRYLIKTRGQQVTLSCSPISGHRSVSWYQQTPGQGLQFLFEYFSETQRNKGNFPGRFSGRQFSNSRSEMNVSTLELGDSALYLCASSTGQGNTGELFFGEGSRLTVL.

This clone was seen a few times. This chain links TRBV7-8 with TRBJ2-7, with TRBD2 matching over 7 bases. The ends lost 1 base at V and 5 bases at J; junction bases unmatched: 8. Germline V CDR1 and CDR2: SGHVS, FQNEAQ. The CDR3 has 15 amino acids. CDR3 region: CASSLDWTSYHEQYF. CDR3 DNA: TGTGCCAGCAGCTTAGATTGGACTAGTTACCACGAGCAGTACTTC.

V and J are TRBV6-5 and TRBJ1-5; D gene unclear. CDR3 length: 12 residues. Trimming pared 9 bases from V and 4 bases from J, leaving 10 bases between. CDR1 and CDR2 (germline): MNHEY, SVGAGI. DNA of the CDR3: TGTGCCAGTAGTCGGGGTAATCAGCCCCAGCATTTT. Translating it yields CASSRGNQPQHF.

The V call is TRBV7-8, the J call TRBJ1-1, with D perhaps TRBD1 (6 bases). The V gene lost 3 bases and the J gene lost 1 base, with 9 bases spanning the gap. CDR1 is SGHVS and CDR2 is FQNEAQ in the germline V gene. The CDR3 covers 14 residues. CDR3 loop: CASSFRTANTEAFF. CDR3 coding DNA: TGTGCCAGCAGCTTCCGGACAGCGAACACTGAAGCTTTCTTT.

This clone appeared a single time. V and J are TRBV6-6 and TRBJ2-5; TRBD2 matches at 13 bases. Germline V gene lookup returns CDR1 MNHNY and CDR2 SVGAGI (reference sequence). V trimming: 5 bases; J trimming: 7 bases; junction bases outside the gene matches: 4. The CDR3 is 14 amino acids. CDR3 coding DNA: TGTGCCAGCAGTACCGGGACTAGCGGGATGACCCAGTACTTC. Its translation is CASSTGTSGMTQYF.

The chain joins TRBV28 to TRBJ1-2, with 12 bases fitting TRBD1. Trimming at V came to 2 bases and at J to 5 bases, leaving 3 bases not matched to a gene. The CDR3 runs 15 residues. Looked up from germline, CDR1 is MDHEN and CDR2 is SYDVKM. The CDR3 loop reads CASSLEGQGAYGYTF. The CDR3 bases are TGTGCCAGCAGTTTAGAGGGACAGGGGGCGTATGGCTACACCTTC.

There are many counts of this clone. The chain couples TRBV7-6 to TRBJ2-1, with a tentative D call TRBD2 (6 bases). V was cut by 1 base and J by 7 bases, with 11 bases left in between. Germline CDR1 and CDR2: SGHVS and FNYEAQ. The CDR3 runs to 14 residues. CDR3 protein: CASSLVAGTNEQFF. Written as DNA, the CDR3 is TGTGCCAGCAGCTTAGTTGCGGGAACAAATGAGCAGTTCTTC.

This clone has a handful of counts. The rearrangement uses TRBV10-2 and TRBJ1-2; D is perhaps TRBD1 (6 bases). Germline CDR1 and CDR2: WSHSY and SAAADI. V was trimmed by 0 bases and J by 3 bases, leaving 17 bases between them. This CDR3 contains 17 residues. The DNA for the CDR3 is TGCGCCAGCAGTGAGTCTTCAGGATGGGGGGGCGACTATGGCTACACCTTC. Encoded protein: CASSESSGWGGDYGYTF.

This clone was seen a few times. The chain employs TRBV27 and TRBJ2-2; 10 positions agree with TRBD2. From germline, CDR1 is MNHEY and CDR2 SMNVEV (reference sequence). The V segment lost 5 bases and the J segment 3 bases; nucleotides outside the gene matches: 6. The CDR3 length is 16 residues. Written as DNA, the CDR3 is TGTGCCAGCAGTAGAAGAGCGGGAGGGGACACCGGGGAGCTGTTTTTT. This encodes CASSRRAGGDTGELFF.

The CDR3 region has the DNA TGTGCCTGGAAACAGGGGGCGTACAATGAGCAGTTCTTC. This encodes CAWKQGAYNEQFF. This rearrangement joins TRBV30 to TRBJ2-1, with 9 bases that match TRBD1. Per germline, CDR1 GTSNPN and CDR2 SVGIG (reference sequence). CDR3 length: 13 amino acids. The V gene end was trimmed by 4 bases and the J gene end by 4 bases; junction bases not matched to a gene: 2.

V gene TRBV5-6 combines with J gene TRBJ2-1, with 10 bases that match TRBD2. CDR1 SGHDT and CDR2 YYEEEE come from the germline V gene. This CDR3 region has 18 residues. V shed 0 bases, J shed 6 bases, and the junction held 12 bases outside the gene matches. The CDR3 nucleotides read TGTGCCAGCAGCTTGGCAGTGCTAGGCAGCGGGAGGGCCAATGAGCAGTTCTTC. Residues: CASSLAVLGSGRANEQFF.

This clone was recorded at least ten times. This chain connects TRBV5-4 to TRBJ1-2; weak D call: TRBD1 (5 bases). The CDR3 loop spans 14 amino acids. From germline, CDR1 is SGHNT and CDR2 YYREEE (reference sequence). V lost 1 base and J 8 bases, leaving 15 bases between the germline ends. The CDR3 here is CASSLSGGQGGYTF. The CDR3 bases are TGTGCCAGCAGCTTGTCAGGTGGCCAGGGCGGCTACACCTTC. The whole variable domain, filled in from reference TRBV5-4 and TRBJ1-2, reads ETGVTQSPTHLIKTRGQQVTLRCSSQSGHNTVSWYQQALGQGPQFIFQYYREEENGRGNFPPRFSGLQFPNYSSELNVNALELDDSALYLCASSLSGGQGGYTFGSGTRLTVV.

This chain connects TRBV29-1 to TRBJ2-3, with D perhaps TRBD2 (6 bases). V gave up 6 bases and J gave up 2 bases, with 15 bases separating them. Germline CDR1 reads SQVTM; CDR2 reads ANQGSEA. This CDR3 is built from 14 residues. In DNA, the CDR3 is TGCAGCGTCGCGTGGAGGGAGAACACAGATACGCAGTATTTT. Amino acids: CSVAWRENTDTQYF.

V is TRBV19 and J is TRBJ1-5; D might be TRBD1 (6 bases). CDR3 size: 14 residues. The V and J ends lost 10 bases and 8 bases respectively, with 21 bases between them. Germline CDR1 is LNHDA and CDR2 is SQIVND (reference sequence). DNA for the CDR3: TGTGCCACCTCCCGGGACACAGTATTTGAGCCCCAGCATTTT. Its translation: CATSRDTVFEPQHF.

This chain links TRBV5-1 with TRBJ2-7; D unclear. Germline V gene sequence: CDR1 SGHRS, CDR2 YFSETQ. V gave up 7 bases and J gave up 3 bases, with 20 bases separating them. The CDR3 spans 15 residues. CDR3 in amino acids: CASQTTGGVYYEQYF. DNA for the CDR3: TGCGCCAGCCAAACGACGGGTGGCGTCTACTACGAGCAGTACTTC.

This chain links TRBV28 with TRBJ1-6; D is unclear. Germline V gives CDR1 MDHEN, CDR2 SYDVKM. Trimming stripped 6 bases from V and 7 bases from J, with 13 bases between. The CDR3 is made up of 14 amino acids. CDR3 in amino acids: CASSPGGPNSPLHF. The DNA of the CDR3 is TGTGCCAGCAGCCCCGGCGGTCCGAATTCACCCCTCCACTTT.